The following is a T cell receptor beta chain sequence with its context. This clone showed up just a few times. Its antigen remains undetermined. The record has no base qualities; no much larger clone is one base away. Between the V and J ends, shortened by 5 bases and 5 bases respectively, the junction contains 22 bases. As encoded in the germline V gene (reference sequence), CDR1 is LNHDA while CDR2 is SQIVND. The CDR3 contains 16 residues, cysteine and phenylalanine counted. Only the CDR3 DNA stays, 48 bases, in frame from base 1. To prepare the library, the immunoSEQ multiplex PCR assay was applied. Drawn from immuneACCESS, this table holds only the in-frame rearrangements with V and J called that TCRdb kept. Clones are partly lost; checked studies trace under half to an unresolved V gene and leave the rest unexplained. This sample comprises about 730,000 clones, 70% to 90% of them detected only once. About 0.0098% of the sample comes from the top ten.

These data come from a study of shared T cell receptors in the human thymus (dated by TCRdb to 2020 to 2022). Describing the broader study: The study investigated the way shared, self-reactive T-cell receptor alpha chains are produced in the human thymus.

These same data were also listed under a study on human thymus T cells. Looking at the second paper: The donors were immunologically healthy infants in Finland who had open corrective cardiac surgery for congenital heart defects. Thymus tissue was collected as surgical resects that were removed during corrective cardiac surgery. Usage of V and J gene segments appeared to be biased in both the thymic and the peripheral blood repertoires. According to the related research, thymic TCR repertoires were highly overlapping among unrelated individuals. The study characterized TCR alpha and beta repertoires from seven to nine infant thymus samples and a few related peripheral blood samples. The cohort included over five male and a couple of female infants, with donor ages spanning 7 to 244 days. Thymocytes were freed from the tissue by mechanical means and kept at -70 degrees C as pellets of roughly 8.5-31 million cells. A QIAsymphony instrument was used to extract genomic DNA from frozen cell pellets. TCRB and TCRAD loci were amplified from a standardized quantity of quality-controlled genomic DNA using the immunoSEQ multiplex PCR assay. The amplicons covered the V(D)J region and were long enough to include the CDR3 and to identify the V and J genes. Through the commercial immunoSEQ service, the amplicons were sequenced on an Illumina platform. Primer bias and sequencing errors were corrected as previously described, and TCRAD and TCRB definitions were based on the IMGT database. Analysis of the repertoires was done with immunoSEQ Analyzer 3.0 and VDJTools and included basic statistics, V/J segment usage, diversity estimates, rarefaction and pairwise overlap. Chao1, ChaoE, Efron-Thisted, Shannon and inverse Simpson indices were used to estimate diversity, which was also estimated on datasets down-sampled to the smallest sample. Repertoire overlap used strict matching of CDR3 nucleotide sequence, V gene and J gene, with Jaccard-based multidimensional scaling clustering. On average, approximately 790,000 unique TCRB clonotypes were obtained from thymus samples, compared with approximately 84,000 from blood samples.

The TCR originated in a girl less than two years old with a congenital heart defect. Donor details come from another sample of the same person, matched by shared clones. Sequenced material: thymocytes. In this chain, TRBV19 is recombined with TRBJ2-7; matching of 7 bases hints at TRBD2 as the D gene. The CDR3 loop reads CASSGVGGGDGNEQYF. The DNA sequence reads TGTGCCAGTAGTGGAGTGGGAGGGGGGGACGGCAACGAGCAGTACTTC.